One and the same sample provided the 19 T cell receptor beta chains below, sequenced in a study of OX40 agonist ivuxolimab in advanced cancers. Repertoires were generated with immunoSEQ multiplex PCR, while TCRdb's copy carries only in-frame clones and drops some. The sample records 77,000 or so clones, around 90% being singletons. The source material was CD4+ or CD8+ T cells sorted from blood, sampled in a trial of the OX40 agonist ivuxolimab. The receptors come from an adult with an advanced solid tumor such as melanoma, head and neck, liver or kidney cancer.

This chain links TRBV6-5 with TRBJ2-7; 11 nucleotides line up with TRBD2. The germline gives CDR1 MNHEY, CDR2 SVGAGI. CDR3 length: 15 amino acids. The V and J ends lost 4 bases and 2 bases, in that order; junction bases with no gene match: 4. In nucleotides, the CDR3 is TGTGCCAGCAGTTTCCTAGCGGGAGGCACCTACGAGCAGTACTTC. Its translation is CASSFLAGGTYEQYF.

The chain carries TRBV6-5 and TRBJ1-1; D gene ambiguous. The germline CDR1 and CDR2 sequences are MNHEY and SVGAGI. The CDR3 is 13 amino acids. Trimming stripped 2 bases from V and 8 bases from J, with 12 bases between. CDR3 DNA sequence: TGTGCCAGCAGTTACCTAGGCCGAATCGAAGCTTTCTTT. Translation: CASSYLGRIEAFF.

The CDR3 protein is CASSEYRGADTQYF. Here the CDR3 DNA reads TGTGCCAGCAGTGAATATCGGGGGGCAGATACGCAGTATTTT. The chain uses TRBV2 and TRBJ2-3; 7 bases agree with TRBD2. CDR1 is SNHLY and CDR2 is FYNNEI in the germline V gene. The CDR3 has 14 amino acids. The junction had 3 bases not matched to a gene; V was cut back by 2 bases and J by 4 bases.

This sequence joins TRBV7-2 and TRBJ2-5, with 8 positions matching TRBD2. Trimming cost V 4 bases and J 1 base; bases outside gene matches: 2. This CDR3 has 14 residues. Germline V lookup: CDR1 SGHTA, CDR2 FQGNSA. CDR3 residues: CASSSTSAQETQYF. The CDR3 coding sequence is TGTGCCAGCAGCTCGACTAGCGCCCAAGAGACCCAGTACTTC. The full variable domain, with the rest looked up from reference TRBV7-2 and TRBJ2-5, is GAGVSQSPSNKVTEKGKDVELRCDPISGHTALYWYRQSLGQGLEFLIYFQGNSAPDKSGLPSDRFSAERTGGSVSTLTIQRTQQEDSAVYLCASSSTSAQETQYFGPGTRLLVL.

This clone has just one count. The V gene is TRBV18, the J gene TRBJ2-1; 7 bases align to TRBD1. The CDR3 totals 14 residues. The V segment lost 2 bases and the J segment 5 bases; nucleotides outside the gene matches: 3. Germline V gene data show CDR1 as KGHSH and CDR2 as LQKENI. The CDR3 sequence is CASSPGTANNEQFF. Here the CDR3 DNA reads TGTGCCAGCTCACCAGGGACAGCCAACAATGAGCAGTTCTTC.

The chain has TRBV6-5 and TRBJ1-2; D uncertain. The CDR3 contains 11 residues. V lost 4 bases, J lost 7 bases, and 7 bases lay in between. From germline, CDR1 is MNHEY and CDR2 SVGAGI. The CDR3 nucleotides are TGTGCCAGCAGTTGGACGAGTGGCTACACCTTC. It codes for CASSWTSGYTF.

The V and J genes are TRBV6-4 and TRBJ1-2, with a possible D match to TRBD1 (6 bases). Germline CDR1 is MRHNA and CDR2 is SNTAGT. Trimming took off 6 bases at V and 6 bases at J, with 17 bases between the two ends. This CDR3 spans 14 amino acids. DNA of the CDR3: TGTGCCAGCAGCTTCGACGGGGGGCTAGATGGCTACACCTTC. It encodes CASSFDGGLDGYTF.

The chain uses TRBV5-1 and TRBJ2-7; maybe TRBD2 (5 bases). Germline loops: CDR1 SGHRS, CDR2 YFSETQ. V dropped 1 base and J dropped 3 bases, with 11 bases sitting between them. CDR3 length: 14 residues. CDR3 loop: CASSLSLAGYEQYF. DNA of the CDR3: TGCGCCAGCAGCTTGTCTCTAGCAGGCTACGAGCAGTACTTC.

The CDR3 DNA reads as TGTGCCAGCAGCTTAGTGGGACGGGAGAACACTGAAGCTTTCTTT. The encoded protein is CASSLVGRENTEAFF. The chain has TRBV7-8 and TRBJ1-1, with a weak D call TRBD1 (5 bases). This CDR3 spans 15 amino acids. Germline CDR1 SGHVS, CDR2 FQNEAQ. The V end lost 1 base, the J end lost 1 base, and 10 bases lay between the germline ends.

This clone was recorded only once. CDR3 coding DNA: TGTGCCAGCAGCAAGAGGGGGACGGGAGTACCCTACGAGCAGTACTTC. This gives the protein CASSKRGTGVPYEQYF. The gene calls are TRBV21-1 and TRBJ2-7. TRBV21-1 corresponds to a pseudogene. The length of the CDR3 is 16 residues.

The CDR3 loop is CASSQAGFYGYTF. Written as DNA, the CDR3 is TGTGCCAGCAGCCAAGCAGGGTTCTATGGCTACACCTTC. V gene TRBV11-3 combines with J gene TRBJ1-2; maybe TRBD1 (5 bases). CDR3 length: 13 amino acids. The germline V gene encodes CDR1 SGHNT and CDR2 YENEEA. Between the trimmed V and J ends, which lost 5 bases and 4 bases, there was a span of 11 bases. The complete variable domain, with remaining parts taken from reference TRBV11-3 and TRBJ1-2, reads EAGVVQSPRYKIIEKKQPVAFWCNPISGHNTLYWYLQNLGQGPELLIRYENEEAVDDSQLPKDRFSAERLKGVDSTLKIQPAELGDSAVYLCASSQAGFYGYTFGSGTRLTVV.

As to this clone: An end of the junction differs from the germline gene, which may be a read error. The chain employs TRBV5-4 and TRBJ2-7; D is possibly TRBD2 (5 bases). The CDR3 loop spans 12 amino acids. Germline lookup yields CDR1 SGHNT and CDR2 YYREEE (reference sequence). DNA for the CDR3: TGCGCCAGCAGCCAAGAACGGGGCGAGCAGTACTTC. Protein sequence: CASSQERGEQYF.

The rearrangement uses TRBV7-7 and TRBJ1-1; D unclear. This CDR3 region has 14 residues. Germline assignment: CDR1 SSHAT and CDR2 FNYEAQ (reference sequence). V was cut by 1 base and J by 1 base, with 7 bases left in between. CDR3 sequence (DNA): TGTGCCAGCAGCTTAGACGGAACGAACACTGAAGCTTTCTTT. It translates to CASSLDGTNTEAFF.

The chain couples TRBV11-2 to TRBJ2-1; 8 bases agree with TRBD2. Trimming removed 2 bases from V and 0 bases from J; junction bases left unmatched: 9. The CDR3 sequence is 18 residues long. Germline values: CDR1 SGHAT, CDR2 FQNNGV. For the CDR3, the DNA is TGTGCCAGCAGCTTAAGTACTAGCGGCCAGAGCTCCTACAATGAGCAGTTCTTC. Translation gives CASSLSTSGQSSYNEQFF.

This clone showed up just once. This chain connects TRBV4-1 to TRBJ1-1; D perhaps matches TRBD1 (5 bases). With 0 bases removed from V and 2 bases from J, the gap between germline ends came to 10 bases. This CDR3 has 15 amino acids. Germline values: CDR1 MGHRA, CDR2 YSYEKL. The chain's CDR3 is CASSQDPGPNTEAFF. CDR3 nucleotide sequence: TGCGCCAGCAGCCAAGACCCGGGACCTAACACTGAAGCTTTCTTT.

J is TRBJ2-3 and V is TRBV9; 9 bases map to TRBD1. V lost 2 bases to trimming and J lost 2 bases; unmatched junction nucleotides: 3. The CDR3 length is 15 residues. Germline CDR1 SGDLS, CDR2 YYNGEE. The CDR3 loop reads CASSVTGGPTDTQYF. CDR3 DNA: TGTGCCAGCAGCGTTACAGGGGGCCCCACAGATACGCAGTATTTT.

V gene TRBV29-1 combines with J gene TRBJ2-3; TRBD1 matches 9 bases. Germline CDR1 and CDR2: SQVTM and ANQGSEA. CDR3 length: 14 residues. The J segment lost 4 bases and the V segment lost 7 bases, leaving 9 bases of the junction unmatched. The CDR3 region is CSATGTGTSDTQYF. The CDR3 DNA follows: TGCAGCGCCACCGGGACAGGGACTTCAGATACGCAGTATTTT.

The chain links TRBV5-6 to TRBJ2-7, with TRBD1 identical over 12 bases. CDR1 SGHDT and CDR2 YYEEEE come from the germline V gene. The junction had 6 bases not matched to a gene; V was cut back by 0 bases and J by 5 bases. The CDR3 spans 16 residues. The CDR3 DNA reads as TGTGCCAGCAGCTTGGTCCAGGGACAGGGGGCGAACGAGCAGTACTTC. Its translation is CASSLVQGQGANEQYF.

The chain couples TRBV7-6 to TRBJ2-3; D is ambiguous. V was pared by 3 bases and J by 5 bases, with 3 bases between. Germline V CDR1 and CDR2: SGHVS, FNYEAQ. The CDR3 has 11 residues. DNA for the CDR3: TGTGCCAGCAGCTTTAAAGATACGCAGTATTTT. This sequence encodes CASSFKDTQYF.